This TCR beta chain appears in the sequencing data of a study of regulatory and conventional T cells in RAG deficiency. Genomic DNA came from blood conventional CD4+ T cells gated CD25-low CD127-high. CDR1 and CDR2 from the germline V gene are SGHNT and YENEEA. The CDR3 runs to 15 residues. V was shortened by 2 bases and J by 4 bases, with 13 bases between the two germline ends. Study-level points and caveats: These Omenn syndrome Treg sorts may hold peripherally activated cells instead. In Omenn syndrome, Treg and Tconv repertoires overlapped >85%.

To note about this clone: Antigen: not known.

This table comes from immunoSEQ multiplex PCR, and its TCRdb copy is limited to in-frame clones, with some not included. The profile covers about 30,000 clones, with around 96% appearing a single time and about 0.4% taken by the ten largest. Separately, the same data were catalogued under a study of regulatory T cells. That paper states: Primers: 52 TRBV forward and 13 TRBJ reverse. Patient repertoires had restricted TRB V-J pairs and skewed V and J usage, most in Tregs.

The material sequenced was CD25- CD4+ T cells sorted from blood. The sequence was collected from a human donor in good health. The chain recombines TRBV11-3 with TRBJ2-3; weak D call: TRBD2 (6 bases). The CDR3 here is CASSLSVGGSDTQYF. DNA for the CDR3: TGTGCCAGCAGCTTATCGGTGGGAGGTTCAGATACGCAGTATTTT.